The 28 T cell receptor beta chains below come from one sample, sequenced in a study of shared clonotypes between healthy human individuals. Method: immunoSEQ multiplex PCR; TCRdb's copy keeps in-frame clones and lacks some. The sample yields roughly 770,000 clones, approximately 97% seen once. Terminally differentiated effector memory CD45RA+ cells were excluded from the naive CD8 cells, which were CD45RO-negative and positively selected for CCR7. Input material: naive CD8+ T cells sorted from blood. Receptors originate from a man in his thirties or forties in good health.

The CDR3 protein is CASSLGGQGSFQPQHF. The DNA for the CDR3 is TGTGCCAGCAGCTTAGGGGGACAGGGGTCATTTCAGCCCCAGCATTTT. The V and J genes are TRBV7-9 and TRBJ1-5, with 10 bases fitting TRBD1. The CDR3 has 16 residues. Germline V gene lookup returns CDR1 SEHNR and CDR2 FQNEAQ (reference sequence). Trimming removed 1 base from V and 6 bases from J; junction bases left unmatched: 6.

This clone has only one observation. V usage is TRBV6-1 and J usage is TRBJ2-5; 12 bases are shared with TRBD2. Unmatched junction bases numbered 12, after V lost 2 bases and J lost 5 bases. CDR1 and CDR2 (germline): MNHNS, SASEGT. The length of the CDR3 is 18 residues. The chain's CDR3 is CASSETATSGRLGETQYF. Written as DNA, the CDR3 is TGTGCCAGCAGTGAAACGGCGACTAGCGGGAGACTCGGGGAGACCCAGTACTTC.

The rearrangement uses TRBV11-2 and TRBJ2-1, with 10 bases that match TRBD1. The CDR3 loop spans 15 amino acids. Losses at the gene ends were 6 bases for V and 5 bases for J; bases not matched to a gene: 7. Germline assignment: CDR1 SGHAT and CDR2 FQNNGV. Written as DNA, the CDR3 is TGTGCCAGCAGGGGAGGACAGGGGGGCGACAATGAGCAGTTCTTC. Its translation is CASRGGQGGDNEQFF.

The chain joins TRBV6-1 to TRBJ2-7; D gene unclear. The CDR3 runs 13 residues. V lost 3 bases to trimming and J lost 2 bases, with 8 bases between them. From germline, CDR1 is MNHNS and CDR2 SASEGT. The CDR3 here is CASSDTPTYEQYF. The CDR3 nucleotides read TGTGCCAGCAGTGATACGCCGACCTACGAGCAGTACTTC.

V is TRBV10-3 and J is TRBJ2-1, with TRBD2 matching 11 bases. Germline V gives CDR1 ENHRY, CDR2 SYGVKD. J gave up 7 bases and V 4 bases, and 6 bases lay outside the gene matches. The CDR3 contains 15 residues. In DNA, the CDR3 is TGTGCCATCAGTGGCCCTCGGACTAGCGGGAATGAGCAGTTCTTC. Protein product: CAISGPRTSGNEQFF.

The rearrangement uses TRBV2 and TRBJ1-5; tentatively, D is TRBD1 (5 bases). Germline loops: CDR1 SNHLY, CDR2 FYNNEI. V was trimmed by 3 bases and J by 7 bases, leaving 10 bases between them. This CDR3 region has 13 residues. The CDR3 loop reads CASSDGGGQPQHF. The CDR3 nucleotides are TGTGCCAGCAGTGATGGGGGAGGGCAGCCCCAGCATTTT.

Note on this clone: Different DNA sequences within this sample yield the same CDR3. The chain uses TRBV7-9 and TRBJ2-7, with D tentatively TRBD2 (6 bases). The germline V and J ends were trimmed by 5 bases and 3 bases, with 8 bases remaining between them. CDR3 length: 12 amino acids. Germline V lookup: CDR1 SEHNR, CDR2 FQNEAQ (reference sequence). The chain's CDR3 is CASSPGGYEQYF. CDR3 DNA: TGTGCCAGCAGCCCCGGGGGCTACGAGCAGTACTTC.

With respect to this clone: The junction and the germline gene differ at one end; a read error may be behind it. The J gene is TRBJ2-7, the V gene TRBV23-1; possibly TRBD1 or TRBD2 for D (5 bases each). TRBV23-1 qualifies as an ORF whose function is uncertain. The length of the CDR3 is 12 residues. The CDR3 loop is CASSQSVGVPFF. In DNA form, the CDR3 reads TGCGCCAGCAGTCAATCTGTGGGGGTTCCCTTCTTC.

The chain recombines TRBV11-2 with TRBJ1-1, with 10 bases identical to TRBD1. Germline CDR1 reads SGHAT; CDR2 reads FQNNGV. V gave up 3 bases and J gave up 9 bases; unmatched junction bases: 4. The CDR3 is made up of 13 amino acids. The CDR3 here is CASSLDRGDKAFF. The DNA for the CDR3 is TGTGCCAGCAGCTTGGACAGGGGGGATAAAGCTTTCTTT. The whole variable domain, remainder taken from reference TRBV11-2 and TRBJ1-1, is EAGVAQSPRYKIIEKRQSVAFWCNPISGHATLYWYQQILGQGPKLLIQFQNNGVVDDSQLPKDRFSAERLKGVDSTLKIQPAKLEDSAVYLCASSLDRGDKAFFGQGTRLTVV.

This rearrangement joins TRBV5-1 to TRBJ1-5; D is possibly TRBD1 (5 bases). Germline CDR1 and CDR2: SGHRS and YFSETQ. This CDR3 comprises 13 residues. Trimming removed 4 bases from V and 3 bases from J, with 8 bases in between. CDR3 nucleotides: TGCGCCAGCAGCGAGGACAACAATCAGCCCCAGCATTTT. It is translated as CASSEDNNQPQHF.

This clone was seen just once. J is TRBJ2-3 and V is TRBV19; tentatively, D is TRBD2 (5 bases). The V end was cut by 5 bases, the J end by 7 bases, with 28 bases between. Germline V CDR1 and CDR2: LNHDA, SQIVND (reference sequence). The CDR3 has 18 amino acids. The CDR3 coding sequence is TGTGCCAGTAGTCCACCGAGGACTCTAACCCTCCGTCGGAATACGCAGTATTTT. As protein: CASSPPRTLTLRRNTQYF.

About this clone: Different DNA sequences within this sample yield the same CDR3. The rearrangement joins TRBV27 to TRBJ2-3, with 7 bases fitting TRBD1. The CDR3 extends over 14 amino acids. V was clipped by 4 bases and J by 1 base; unmatched bases: 2. Germline loops: CDR1 MNHEY, CDR2 SMNVEV (reference sequence). The CDR3 DNA sequence: TGTGCCAGCAGTTCCGGACAGGGCACAGATACGCAGTATTTT. This encodes CASSSGQGTDTQYF.

In the case of this clone: Within the sample, other DNA sequences also encode this same CDR3. The chain is built from TRBV4-3 and TRBJ2-7, with 7 bases lining up with TRBD2. The germline CDR1 and CDR2 sequences are LGHNA and YSLEER. This CDR3 has 15 residues. V shed 0 bases and J 2 bases; nucleotides not matched to a gene: 4. CDR3 in DNA: TGCGCCAGCAGCCAAGAAGCGGGACTAACCTACGAGCAGTACTTC. This sequence encodes CASSQEAGLTYEQYF.

The rearrangement uses TRBV27 and TRBJ2-1, with D perhaps TRBD1 or TRBD2 (5 bases each). Germline V gene sequence: CDR1 MNHEY, CDR2 SMNVEV (reference sequence). Trimming shortened V by 1 base and J by 7 bases, and 11 bases separated the two germline ends. This CDR3 has 14 amino acids. CDR3 coding DNA: TGTGCCAGCAGTTTATGGCGCAGGGAGAATGAGCAGTTCTTC. Amino acid sequence: CASSLWRRENEQFF.

V and J are TRBV10-1 and TRBJ2-2, with no clear D. The CDR3 runs 11 residues. The germline gives CDR1 WNHNN, CDR2 SYGVQD (reference sequence). V lost 3 bases and J 5 bases, leaving 1 base between the germline ends. CDR3 nucleotides: TGCGCCAGCAGTGAAACCGGGGAGCTGTTTTTT. It is translated as CASSETGELFF.

V usage is TRBV5-1 and J usage is TRBJ2-1; 9 nucleotides match TRBD1. The germline V gene has CDR1 SGHRS and CDR2 YFSETQ. CDR3 length: 16 residues. The V and J ends lost 0 bases and 8 bases, in that order; junction bases with no gene match: 9. The chain's CDR3 is CASSLEDRGASYEQFF. The CDR3 region has the DNA TGCGCCAGCAGCTTGGAAGACAGGGGGGCGAGCTATGAGCAGTTCTTC.

V gene TRBV11-2 combines with J gene TRBJ2-3; tentatively, D is TRBD1 or TRBD2 (7 bases each). V shed 7 bases and J shed 2 bases, with 16 bases lying between them. The CDR3 length is 15 residues. Germline CDR1 SGHAT, CDR2 FQNNGV. CDR3 residues: CASIPRGGYTDTQYF. CDR3 bases: TGTGCCAGCATCCCCAGGGGGGGATACACAGATACGCAGTATTTT.

For this clone: In the same sample, other DNA sequences code for this CDR3. The chain combines TRBV29-1 with TRBJ1-1; D gene uncertain. Germline assignment: CDR1 SQVTM and CDR2 ANQGSEA. The CDR3 has 12 residues. V lost 6 bases and J lost 0, with 8 bases in between. CDR3 sequence (DNA): TGCAGCGTAGGTCGGCTGAACACTGAAGCTTTCTTT. Its translation is CSVGRLNTEAFF.

The chain has TRBV5-1 and TRBJ2-2, with a weak D call TRBD1 (6 bases). Germline V gives CDR1 SGHRS, CDR2 YFSETQ. The CDR3 contains 15 residues. V was clipped by 2 bases and J by 4 bases, with 12 bases between them. The CDR3 nucleotides are TGCGCCAGCAGCTTTTCACAGGGTTTCACCGGGGAGCTGTTTTTT. It specifies CASSFSQGFTGELFF.

A single count supports this clone. The rearrangement uses TRBV29-1 and TRBJ2-7; weak D call: TRBD2 (6 bases). V was clipped by 3 bases and J by 3 bases, with 21 bases between them. Germline V gene data show CDR1 as SQVTM and CDR2 as ANQGSEA. This CDR3 is built from 16 residues. For the CDR3, the DNA is TGCAGCGTTGAGATAGAAGGGGACTCAAACTTCTACGAGCAGTACTTC. Amino acid sequence: CSVEIEGDSNFYEQYF.

Details on this clone: Other DNA sequences in this specimen translate into the identical CDR3. The chain has TRBV5-1 and TRBJ2-7; D remains ambiguous. There are 11 residues in the CDR3. The ends were cut back, 5 bases at V and 3 bases at J, with 6 bases in the middle. Germline lookup yields CDR1 SGHRS and CDR2 YFSETQ. The CDR3 nucleotides read TGCGCCAGCAGTAGTAGCTACGAGCAGTACTTC. This codes for CASSSSYEQYF.

The V call is TRBV6-6, the J call TRBJ2-1, with D possibly being TRBD1 (6 bases). Germline V gene sequence: CDR1 MNHNY, CDR2 SVGAGI (reference sequence). V was trimmed by 6 bases and J by 2 bases, leaving 14 bases between them. CDR3 size: 15 residues. In nucleotides, the CDR3 is TGTGCCAGCAGACCCGGGACACTAACCTACAATGAGCAGTTCTTC. It yields the protein CASRPGTLTYNEQFF.

The rearrangement uses TRBV27 and TRBJ2-1; 11 bases are shared with TRBD2. The V and J ends lost 4 bases and 4 bases, in that order; junction bases with no gene match: 6. CDR1 is MNHEY and CDR2 is SMNVEV in the germline V gene (reference sequence). This CDR3 contains 16 residues. The CDR3: CASSSLAGGRYNEQFF. In DNA, the CDR3 is TGTGCCAGCAGTTCCTTAGCGGGAGGGAGGTACAATGAGCAGTTCTTC.

The J gene is TRBJ1-5, the V gene TRBV28; D might be TRBD1 (6 bases). This CDR3 comprises 18 residues. Between the trimmed V and J ends, which lost 5 bases and 3 bases, there was a span of 23 bases. The germline V gene has CDR1 MDHEN and CDR2 SYDVKM. Written as DNA, the CDR3 is TGTGCCAGCAGTCCTCCCCCCCCGAAAACAGGGATCAATCAGCCCCAGCATTTT. As protein: CASSPPPPKTGINQPQHF. Drawing the rest from reference TRBV28 and TRBJ1-5, the complete variable domain is DVKVTQSSRYLVKRTGEKVFLECVQDMDHENMFWYRQDPGLGLRLIYFSYDVKMKEKGDIPEGYSVSREKKERFSLILESASTNQTSMYLCASSPPPPKTGINQPQHFGDGTRLSIL.

The V call is TRBV7-9, the J call TRBJ2-3; 10 positions agree with TRBD1. CDR1 and CDR2 from the germline V gene are SEHNR and FQNEAQ (reference sequence). This CDR3 contains 18 residues. V was pared by 4 bases and J by 3 bases, with 13 bases of the junction left unmatched. The DNA of the CDR3 is TGTGCCAGCAGCTCGCCAAACCACCGGGACAGGGGTACAGATACGCAGTATTTT. It yields the protein CASSSPNHRDRGTDTQYF.

The CDR3 DNA reads TGTGCCTGGAGTCCCAGGGGGAACGAGCAGTACTTC. This sequence encodes CAWSPRGNEQYF. The chain employs TRBV30 and TRBJ2-7, with TRBD1 matching 7 bases. CDR1 GTSNPN and CDR2 SVGIG come from the germline V gene (reference sequence). The ends lost 2 bases at V and 5 bases at J; junction bases unmatched: 3. The length of the CDR3 is 12 residues.

The rearrangement links TRBV4-1 to TRBJ2-7, with D possibly matching TRBD2 (6 bases). Germline V gene sequence: CDR1 MGHRA, CDR2 YSYEKL. There are 16 residues in the CDR3. The V end was cut by 1 base, the J end by 4 bases, with 17 bases between. The CDR3 loop reads CASSQVEEGLSYEQYF. CDR3 nucleotide sequence: TGCGCCAGCAGCCAAGTGGAGGAGGGACTCTCTTACGAGCAGTACTTC.

The chain couples TRBV2 to TRBJ2-3; 14 nucleotides match TRBD2. Germline CDR1 SNHLY, CDR2 FYNNEI. This CDR3 contains 20 residues. With 8 bases clipped from V and 0 bases from J, the junction kept 16 bases outside the gene matches. The CDR3 here is CASAGTSGRYDATSTDTQYF. The CDR3 DNA sequence: TGTGCCAGCGCCGGGACTAGCGGGAGATACGATGCCACTAGCACAGATACGCAGTATTTT.